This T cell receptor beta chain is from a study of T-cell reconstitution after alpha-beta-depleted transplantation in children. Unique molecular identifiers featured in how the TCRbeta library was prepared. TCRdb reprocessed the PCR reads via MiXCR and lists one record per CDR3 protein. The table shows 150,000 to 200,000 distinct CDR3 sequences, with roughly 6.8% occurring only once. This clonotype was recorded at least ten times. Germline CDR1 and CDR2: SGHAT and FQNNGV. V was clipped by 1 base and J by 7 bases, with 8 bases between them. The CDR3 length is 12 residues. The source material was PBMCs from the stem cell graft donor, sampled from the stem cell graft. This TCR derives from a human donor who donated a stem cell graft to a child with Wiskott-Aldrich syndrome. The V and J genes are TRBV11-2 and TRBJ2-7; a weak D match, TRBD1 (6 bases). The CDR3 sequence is CASSLGTGEQYF. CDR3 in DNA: TGTGCCAGCAGCTTAGGAACAGGGGAGCAGTACTTC.